The sequence of this T cell receptor (beta chain) was determined in a study of blood T cell repertoires in COVID-19. Germline V lookup: CDR1 MDHEN, CDR2 SYDVKM. V lost 4 bases, J lost 1 base, and 12 bases stayed unmatched. There are 18 residues in the CDR3. Measured with immunoSEQ multiplex PCR; TCRdb has only the in-frame clones, and not every one. This table has approximately 170,000 clones, 82% appearing once. This TCR was sampled from an elderly woman with active or convalescent COVID-19. This chain joins TRBV28 and TRBJ1-5; 8 nucleotides line up with TRBD1. The sequenced sample consisted of peripheral blood. The CDR3 sequence is CASSSTAGGRISNQPQHF. The CDR3 region has the DNA TGTGCCAGCAGTTCCACCGCAGGGGGCAGGATAAGCAATCAGCCCCAGCATTTT.